This is a list of T cell receptor beta chains from one sample in a study of T cell changes during pregnancy in multiple sclerosis. Method: immunoSEQ multiplex PCR; TCRdb's copy keeps in-frame clones and lacks some. The sample holds roughly 90,000 clones, under 95% seen once. The sample here was peripheral blood, taken before pregnancy. Receptor source: a female donor with multiple sclerosis, enrolled in a pregnancy study. Each CDR3 is given with its conserved first and last residue. A D gene is named only where the DNA matches it firmly. Clone size is shown for a subset of rows, as once, few, many or a class of expanded clone.

d_gene: TRBD2; abundance: NA; v_gene: TRBV6-1; j_gene: TRBJ2-5; CDR3nt: TGTGCCAGCGGTTCGGGACTAGGGACCCAAGAGACCCAGTACTTC; CDR3aa: CASGSGLGTQETQYF
d_gene: TRBD1; abundance: NA; v_gene: TRBV6-5; j_gene: TRBJ1-2; CDR3nt: TGTGCCAGCAGTTACTTCTTCAGGGGGAGCTTTGGCTACACCTTC; CDR3aa: CASSYFFRGSFGYTF
d_gene: TRBD2; abundance: few; v_gene: TRBV18; j_gene: TRBJ2-7; CDR3nt: TGTGCCAGCTCACCGGGAGCGGGATCTTTCTACGAGCAGTACTTC; CDR3aa: CASSPGAGSFYEQYF
d_gene: TRBD2; abundance: NA; v_gene: TRBV2; j_gene: TRBJ2-3; CDR3nt: TGTGCCAGCAGGCGTCTAGCGGGGGGCACAGATACGCAGTATTTT; CDR3aa: CASRRLAGGTDTQYF
d_gene: NA; abundance: NA; v_gene: TRBV7-2; j_gene: TRBJ2-1; CDR3nt: TGTGCCAGCAGCTTAGCGACAGGATCCTACAATGAGCAGTTCTTC; CDR3aa: CASSLATGSYNEQFF
d_gene: NA; abundance: NA; v_gene: TRBV29-1; j_gene: TRBJ2-7; CDR3nt: TGCAGCGTTGTGAACCAGGGCTACGAGCAGTACTTC; CDR3aa: CSVVNQGYEQYF
d_gene: TRBD2; abundance: NA; v_gene: TRBV7-2; j_gene: TRBJ2-3; CDR3nt: TGTGCCAGCAGCTCTCCTAGCGGAGCCCGCACAGATACGCAGTATTTT; CDR3aa: CASSSPSGARTDTQYF
d_gene: TRBD1; abundance: NA; v_gene: TRBV5-1; j_gene: TRBJ1-5; CDR3nt: TGCGCCAGCAGCTTAGGGACAGCCGGGGGCAATCAGCCCCAGCATTTT; CDR3aa: CASSLGTAGGNQPQHF
d_gene: NA; abundance: once; v_gene: TRBV28; j_gene: TRBJ2-7; CDR3nt: TGTGCCAGCAGCCGACGTGGGGGCGGGCGAAGCTCCTACGAGCAGTACTTC; CDR3aa: CASSRRGGGRSSYEQYF
d_gene: TRBD2; abundance: NA; v_gene: TRBV2; j_gene: TRBJ2-2; CDR3nt: TGTGCCAGCAGGGGGGGACTATGGAACACCGGGGAGCTGTTTTTT; CDR3aa: CASRGGLWNTGELFF
d_gene: NA; abundance: NA; v_gene: TRBV10-2; j_gene: TRBJ2-2; CDR3nt: TGCGCCAGCAGTGAGAGGCGGGACACCGGGGAGCTGTTTTTT; CDR3aa: CASSERRDTGELFF
d_gene: TRBD1; abundance: once; v_gene: TRBV2; j_gene: TRBJ2-7; CDR3nt: TGTGCCAGCACCGACAGGGGGAACTACGAGCAGTACTTC; CDR3aa: CASTDRGNYEQYF
d_gene: TRBD1; abundance: NA; v_gene: TRBV7-3; j_gene: TRBJ2-3; CDR3nt: TGTGCCAGCAGTAACGGGGCACAGGGGATTACAGATACGCAGTATTTT; CDR3aa: CASSNGAQGITDTQYF
d_gene: TRBD1; abundance: NA; v_gene: TRBV4-2; j_gene: TRBJ2-5; CDR3nt: TGTGCCAGCAGCCAACTTCCCGGGACAGGGATAGAGACCCAGTACTTC; CDR3aa: CASSQLPGTGIETQYF
d_gene: TRBD2; abundance: NA; v_gene: TRBV5-1; j_gene: TRBJ2-7; CDR3nt: TGCGCCAGCAGCTCTGGGACTAGCGGGGCCGAGCAGTACTTC; CDR3aa: CASSSGTSGAEQYF
d_gene: TRBD1; abundance: few; v_gene: TRBV6-1; j_gene: TRBJ1-5; CDR3nt: TGTGCCAGCAGTGCTAGGACAGGGTTTGGCAATCAGCCCCAGCATTTT; CDR3aa: CASSARTGFGNQPQHF
d_gene: TRBD2; abundance: NA; v_gene: TRBV29-1; j_gene: TRBJ2-2; CDR3nt: TGCAGCGTTGCGCTAGCGGGGGGAACGAACACCGGGGAGCTGTTTTTT; CDR3aa: CSVALAGGTNTGELFF
d_gene: TRBD1; abundance: NA; v_gene: TRBV11-2; j_gene: TRBJ1-2; CDR3nt: TGTGCCAGCAGCTCACCGGACAGGGAGTATGGCTACACCTTC; CDR3aa: CASSSPDREYGYTF
d_gene: NA; abundance: NA; v_gene: TRBV10-3; j_gene: TRBJ2-1; CDR3nt: TGTGCCATCAGTGACGTTAGCGATGAGCAGTTCTTC; CDR3aa: CAISDVSDEQFF
d_gene: NA; abundance: NA; v_gene: TRBV4-3; j_gene: TRBJ1-2; CDR3nt: TGCGCCAGCAGCCCGACCAGGGGACATGGCTACACCTTC; CDR3aa: CASSPTRGHGYTF